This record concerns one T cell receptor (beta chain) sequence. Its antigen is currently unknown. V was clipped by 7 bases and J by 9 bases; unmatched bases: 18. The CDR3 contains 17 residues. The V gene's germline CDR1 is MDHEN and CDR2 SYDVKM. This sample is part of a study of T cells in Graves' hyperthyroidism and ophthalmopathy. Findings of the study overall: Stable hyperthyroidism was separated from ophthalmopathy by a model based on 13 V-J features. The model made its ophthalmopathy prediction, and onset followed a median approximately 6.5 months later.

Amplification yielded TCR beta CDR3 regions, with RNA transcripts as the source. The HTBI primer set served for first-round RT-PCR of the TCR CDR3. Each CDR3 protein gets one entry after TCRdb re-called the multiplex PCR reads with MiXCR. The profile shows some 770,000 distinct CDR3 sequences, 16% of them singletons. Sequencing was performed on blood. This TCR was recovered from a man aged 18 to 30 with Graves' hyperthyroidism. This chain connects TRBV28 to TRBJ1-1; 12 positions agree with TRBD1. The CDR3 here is CASTARWDRGPLRQAFF. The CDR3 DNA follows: TGTGCCAGCACCGCTAGATGGGACAGGGGGCCTCTTAGACAAGCTTTCTTT.